This T cell receptor (beta chain) comes out of a study of shared clonotypes between healthy human individuals. Produced via immunoSEQ multiplex PCR; TCRdb's table is partial and in-frame only. Of approximately 2,000,000 clones in the sample, 93% were seen once. Positively selected for CCR7, the CD45RO-negative cells used as naive CD8 cells excluded terminally differentiated effector memory CD45RA+ cells. CDR3 length: 12 amino acids. With 4 bases removed from V and 2 bases from J, the gap between germline ends came to 9 bases. From germline, CDR1 is SQVTM and CDR2 ANQGSEA. This sequence joins TRBV29-1 and TRBJ2-7; D may be TRBD1 (5 bases). The clonotype originates from a man younger than 35 in good health. Some clones in this sample may be carry-over from other donors' samples. Sequenced sample: naive CD8+ T cells from PBMCs. CDR3 loop: CSVAGPAYEQYF. In nucleotides, the CDR3 is TGCAGCGTTGCAGGGCCGGCCTACGAGCAGTACTTC.